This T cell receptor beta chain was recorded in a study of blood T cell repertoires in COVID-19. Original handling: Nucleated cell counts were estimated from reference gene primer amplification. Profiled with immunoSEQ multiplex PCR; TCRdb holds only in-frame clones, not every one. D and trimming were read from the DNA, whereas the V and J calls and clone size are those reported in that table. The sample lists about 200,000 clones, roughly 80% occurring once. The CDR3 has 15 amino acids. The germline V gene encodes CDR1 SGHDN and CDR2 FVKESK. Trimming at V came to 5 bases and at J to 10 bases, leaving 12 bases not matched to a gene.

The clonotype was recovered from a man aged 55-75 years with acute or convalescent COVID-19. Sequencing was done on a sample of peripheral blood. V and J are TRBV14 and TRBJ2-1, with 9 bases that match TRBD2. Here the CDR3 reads CASSFGTSRGGEQFF. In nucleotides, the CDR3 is TGTGCCAGCAGCTTTGGGACTAGCCGAGGAGGGGAGCAGTTCTTC.